The 24 T cell receptor beta chains below all came from one sample that was sequenced in a study of blood T cells in healthy people across ages. Through a sample-barcoded 5' primer and a J-beta primer mix, a second PCR was run for 7 to 11 cycles. TCRdb reprocessed the 5' RACE reads with MiXCR, giving one entry per CDR3 protein. The sample holds about 970,000 distinct CDR3 sequences; roughly half are singletons and the top ten take about a fifth. The sequenced sample consisted of blood. The receptors stem from a woman aged 55-75 years in good health.

This clonotype was counted ten times or more. V gene TRBV29-1 combines with J gene TRBJ2-5, with 7 bases identical to TRBD1. Unmatched junction bases numbered 8, after V lost 6 bases and J lost 1 base. Germline lookup yields CDR1 SQVTM and CDR2 ANQGSEA. The CDR3 has 14 residues. The CDR3 coding sequence is TGCAGCGTAGCGCCTGGGACAGCCCAAGAGACCCAGTACTTC. This sequence encodes CSVAPGTAQETQYF.

This clonotype was seen ten or more times. V gene TRBV5-1 combines with J gene TRBJ2-6; 7 bases map to TRBD2. With V trimmed by 1 base and J by 2 bases, 0 bases remained unmatched. The CDR3 is 15 residues long. CDR1 SGHRS and CDR2 YFSETQ come from the germline V gene. CDR3 coding DNA: TGCGCCAGCAGCTTGAGCGGGACTGGGGCCAACGTCCTGACTTTC. Translating it yields CASSLSGTGANVLTF.

This clonotype was counted between two and nine times. V gene TRBV15 combines with J gene TRBJ2-4; D is perhaps TRBD2 (5 bases). The V and J ends lost 8 bases and 8 bases respectively, with 16 bases between them. In germline, CDR1 is LNHNV, CDR2 YYDKDF (reference sequence). This CDR3 is built from 13 residues. The CDR3 reads CATGVWGVDIQYF. In DNA form, the CDR3 reads TGTGCCACCGGGGTATGGGGAGTAGACATTCAGTACTTC.

This clonotype has only a few counts. This rearrangement joins TRBV4-2 to TRBJ2-5; TRBD1 matches at 8 bases. The CDR3 spans 17 residues. Germline CDR1 is LGHNA and CDR2 is YNFKEQ. Trimming removed 2 bases from V and 7 bases from J; junction bases left unmatched: 15. Here the CDR3 DNA reads TGTGCCAGCAGCCAAACTACCTCAGGGCAGGGGGCAGGGACCCAGTACTTC. Translated, it gives CASSQTTSGQGAGTQYF.

A single count supports this clonotype. The chain uses TRBV12-3 or TRBV12-4 and TRBJ2-4, with 10 positions matching TRBD2. The J segment lost 15 bases and the V segment lost 2 bases, leaving 10 bases of the junction unmatched. There are 14 residues in the CDR3. CDR3 residues: CASSLLAGGYERYF. CDR3 sequence (DNA): TGTGCCAGCAGTTTATTAGCGGGGGGTTACGAGCGGTACTTC.

This chain joins TRBV19 and TRBJ2-3, with no clear D. Looked up from germline, CDR1 is LNHDA and CDR2 is SQIVND (reference sequence). The V gene lost 4 bases and the J gene lost 6 bases, with 20 bases spanning the gap. The CDR3 extends over 16 amino acids. CDR3 region: CASSTIGGKHPDTQYF. As DNA, the CDR3 is TGTGCCAGTAGTACGATAGGTGGCAAACATCCGGATACGCAGTATTTT.

The chain uses TRBV4-1 and TRBJ2-5; 14 bases agree with TRBD2. The germline CDR1 and CDR2 sequences are MGHRA and YSYEKL. The CDR3 extends over 16 amino acids. The ends lost 3 bases at V and 4 bases at J; junction bases unmatched: 4. CDR3 sequence reads: CASSQLGTSGRETQYF. For the CDR3, the DNA is TGCGCCAGCAGCCAGTTGGGGACTAGCGGGAGAGAGACCCAGTACTTC.

This clonotype was seen a single time. V is TRBV21-1 and J is TRBJ2-3. TRBV21-1 is assigned pseudogene status. This CDR3 is built from 15 residues. CDR3 loop: CASSKKKNYTDTQYF. The CDR3 DNA reads as TGTGCCAGCAGCAAGAAGAAAAACTACACAGATACGCAGTATTTT.

The V and J genes are TRBV15 and TRBJ2-3; D unclear. The CDR3 totals 14 residues. Per germline, CDR1 LNHNV and CDR2 YYDKDF (reference sequence). V shed 0 bases and J shed 2 bases, with 6 bases lying between them. The CDR3 DNA reads TGTGCCACCAGCAGAGACAAATACACAGATACGCAGTATTTT. Protein sequence: CATSRDKYTDTQYF.

In the case of this clonotype: At one of its ends the junction is not consistent with the germline gene, which may arise from a read error. The V gene is TRBV28, the J gene TRBJ2-5; 11 nucleotides line up with TRBD2. The better agreement between TRBJ2-7 and the DNA end casts doubt on the J call. The CDR3 length is 15 residues. Germline CDR1 reads MDHEN; CDR2 reads SYDVKM. The CDR3 bases are TGTGCCAGCAGACGAGGACTAGCGGGCTCCCACGAGCAGTACTTC. Protein product: CASRRGLAGSHEQYF.

This clonotype showed up just a few times. The chain has TRBV12-3 or TRBV12-4 and TRBJ2-3; tentatively, D is TRBD1 (6 bases). The CDR3 covers 13 residues. Deletions cut 9 bases from V and 1 base from J, with 11 bases between. In nucleotides, the CDR3 is TGTGCCAGGACAGGAGCCTGCACAGATACGCAGTATTTT. As protein: CARTGACTDTQYF.

CDR3 region: CASSSATGNAETQYF. Here the CDR3 DNA reads TGTGCCAGCAGCTCGGCCACAGGGAACGCAGAGACCCAGTACTTC. The chain recombines TRBV7-2 with TRBJ2-5, with a weak D call TRBD1 (6 bases). The ends were cut back, 4 bases at V and 4 bases at J, with 16 bases in the middle. This CDR3 is 15 amino acids long. Germline assignment: CDR1 SGHTA and CDR2 FQGNSA.

As for this clonotype: Germline is not matched at one junction end, which may reflect a read error. The chain's CDR3 is CANSHVLASGSEQYF. As DNA, the CDR3 is TGTGCCAACAGCCACGTCCTGGCTAGCGGGAGCGAGCAGTACTTC. The chain uses TRBV7-9 and TRBJ2-5, with TRBD2 matching 10 bases. The end of the DNA aligns better with TRBJ2-7, so the J call may be wrong. CDR3 length: 15 amino acids. CDR1 and CDR2 (germline): SEHNR, FQNEAQ (reference sequence).

This chain connects TRBV29-1 to TRBJ2-7; no clear D. The V end lost 2 bases, the J end lost 0 bases, and 14 bases lay between the germline ends. The germline gives CDR1 SQVTM, CDR2 ANQGSEA. CDR3 length: 15 residues. CDR3 nucleotides: TGCAGCGTTGAATTTCTGGACGGCCTCTCCTACGAGCAGTACTTC. This sequence encodes CSVEFLDGLSYEQYF.

The chain uses TRBV18 and TRBJ2-5; 7 bases fit TRBD1. The CDR3 loop spans 13 amino acids. Germline CDR1 KGHSH, CDR2 LQKENI. Unmatched junction bases numbered 2, after V lost 5 bases and J lost 2 bases. The CDR3 is CASSGQAQETQYF. CDR3 DNA sequence: TGTGCCAGCTCAGGACAGGCACAAGAGACCCAGTACTTC.

This clonotype appeared a few times. V usage is TRBV3-1 and J usage is TRBJ2-5, with 7 nucleotides matching TRBD2. This CDR3 contains 15 residues. The V and J ends lost 2 bases and 4 bases, in that order; junction bases with no gene match: 7. Germline V gene data show CDR1 as LGHDT and CDR2 as YNNKEL (reference sequence). CDR3 residues: CASSQLSGTRETQYF. The DNA of the CDR3 is TGTGCCAGCAGCCAACTCAGCGGGACCCGAGAGACCCAGTACTTC.

The table lists this clonotype with a few counts. The J gene is TRBJ2-5, the V gene TRBV20-1; TRBD2 agrees at 15 bases. V trimming: 3 bases; J trimming: 1 base; junction bases outside the gene matches: 9. CDR1 is DFQATT and CDR2 is SNEGSKA in the germline V gene (reference sequence). This CDR3 spans 18 amino acids. CDR3 in amino acids: CSARGRTSGRGSQETQYF. CDR3 bases: TGCAGTGCTAGGGGGAGGACTAGCGGGAGGGGGTCCCAAGAGACCCAGTACTTC.

This clonotype was observed a handful of times. The chain recombines TRBV14 with TRBJ2-5, with a possible D match to TRBD2 (6 bases). The CDR3 runs 15 residues. The germline V gene encodes CDR1 SGHDN and CDR2 FVKESK. Between the trimmed V and J ends, which lost 5 bases and 0 bases, there was a span of 13 bases. The DNA of the CDR3 is TGTGCCAGCAGCAGAAGTGGGGGGTACCAAGAGACCCAGTACTTC. This translates into CASSRSGGYQETQYF.

The chain employs TRBV13 and TRBJ2-3, with D possibly TRBD2 on 5 matching bases. Germline CDR1 and CDR2: PRHDT and FYEKMQ (reference sequence). The germline V and J ends were trimmed by 8 bases and 2 bases, with 17 bases remaining between them. The CDR3 is 15 amino acids. The CDR3 DNA reads TGTGCCAGCCTAAAAACCGGGATCGTCACAGATACGCAGTATTTT. Translating gives CASLKTGIVTDTQYF.

The V and J genes are TRBV20-1 and TRBJ2-3; 14 positions agree with TRBD2. The CDR3 totals 17 residues. Germline V gene lookup returns CDR1 DFQATT and CDR2 SNEGSKA (reference sequence). The trim removed 3 bases at V and 5 bases at J, leaving 10 bases unmatched. CDR3 bases: TGCAGTGCTAGGACTAGCGGGAGGGCCTTTCGAGGAGATACGCAGTATTTT. Amino acid sequence: CSARTSGRAFRGDTQYF.

This sequence joins TRBV4-2 and TRBJ1-5; D not resolved. The germline CDR1 and CDR2 sequences are LGHNA and YNFKEQ. Trimming shortened V by 2 bases and J by 4 bases, and 9 bases separated the two germline ends. The CDR3 is 14 amino acids. The DNA of the CDR3 is TGTGCCAGCAGCCAAAATCCGGGTAATCAGCCCCAGCATTTT. Protein product: CASSQNPGNQPQHF.

The chain couples TRBV4-1 to TRBJ2-3, with 9 bases that match TRBD2. Germline lookup yields CDR1 MGHRA and CDR2 YSYEKL. The CDR3 contains 17 residues. Trimming removed 3 bases from V and 2 bases from J; junction bases left unmatched: 9. The CDR3 nucleotides read TGCGCCAGCAGCCAGGAGCGACTAGCGGACTTCACAGATACGCAGTATTTT. Translating it yields CASSQERLADFTDTQYF.

This clonotype was found once. A single base separates this from a much larger clone, so it may be a read error. The chain has TRBV4-1 and TRBJ2-4; tentatively, D is TRBD1 (6 bases). CDR1 and CDR2 from the germline V gene are MGHRA and YSYEKL. This CDR3 is 18 amino acids long. The CDR3 loop reads CASSQDAGDTLAKNLQYF. The CDR3 DNA sequence: TGCGCCAGCAGCCAAGATGCCGGGGACACCTTAGCCAAAAACCTTCAGTACTTC.

This clonotype has only one observation. A much larger clone lies one base from this, so it may be a read error. The gene calls are TRBV7-2 and TRBJ2-6; D not resolved. Germline V gene data show CDR1 as SGHTA and CDR2 as FQGNSA. The CDR3 has 16 residues. The CDR3 sequence is CASSLYGNSGTNVLTF. CDR3 coding DNA: TGTGCCAGCAGCCTTTATGGCAACTCTGGGACCAACGTCCTGACTTTC.